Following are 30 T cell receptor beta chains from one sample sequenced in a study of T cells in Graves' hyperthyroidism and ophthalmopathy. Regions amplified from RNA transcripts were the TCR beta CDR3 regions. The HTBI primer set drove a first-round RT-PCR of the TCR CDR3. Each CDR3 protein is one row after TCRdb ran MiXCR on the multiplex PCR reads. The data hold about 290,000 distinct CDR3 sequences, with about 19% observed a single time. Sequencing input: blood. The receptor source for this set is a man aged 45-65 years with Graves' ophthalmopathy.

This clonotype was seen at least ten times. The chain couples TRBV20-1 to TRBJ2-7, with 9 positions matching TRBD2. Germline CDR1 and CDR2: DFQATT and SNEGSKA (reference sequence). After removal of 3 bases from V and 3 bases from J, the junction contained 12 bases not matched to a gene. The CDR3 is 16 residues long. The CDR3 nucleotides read TGCAGTGCTAGGGGCTCCGGCGGGAGGGCCGGCTACGAGCAGTACTTC. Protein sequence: CSARGSGGRAGYEQYF.

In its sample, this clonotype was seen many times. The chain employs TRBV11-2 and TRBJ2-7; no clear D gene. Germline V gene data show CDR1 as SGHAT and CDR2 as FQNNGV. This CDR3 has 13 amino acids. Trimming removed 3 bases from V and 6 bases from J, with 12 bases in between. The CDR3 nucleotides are TGTGCCAGCAGCTTCTCACTACTCGGCGAGCAGTACTTC. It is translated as CASSFSLLGEQYF.

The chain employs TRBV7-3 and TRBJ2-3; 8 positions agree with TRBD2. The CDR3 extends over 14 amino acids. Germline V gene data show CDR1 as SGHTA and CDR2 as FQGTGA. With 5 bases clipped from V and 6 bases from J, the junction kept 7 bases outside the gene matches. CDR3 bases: TGTGCCAGCAGCAGGCGGGAGGCCGGGGATACGCAGTATTTT. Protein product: CASSRREAGDTQYF.

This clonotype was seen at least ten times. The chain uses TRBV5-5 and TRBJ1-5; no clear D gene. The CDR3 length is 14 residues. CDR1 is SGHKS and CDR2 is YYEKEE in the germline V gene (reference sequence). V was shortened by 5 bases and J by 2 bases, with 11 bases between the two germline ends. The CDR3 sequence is CASSQTEGNQPQHF. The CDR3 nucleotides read TGTGCCAGCAGTCAGACGGAGGGCAATCAGCCCCAGCATTTT.

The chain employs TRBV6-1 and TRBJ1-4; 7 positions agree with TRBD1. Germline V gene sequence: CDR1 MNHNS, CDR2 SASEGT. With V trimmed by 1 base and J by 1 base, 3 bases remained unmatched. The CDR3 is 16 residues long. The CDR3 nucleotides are TGTGCCAGCAGTGAAGATCAGGGGGGAACTAATGAAAAACTGTTTTTT. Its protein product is CASSEDQGGTNEKLFF.

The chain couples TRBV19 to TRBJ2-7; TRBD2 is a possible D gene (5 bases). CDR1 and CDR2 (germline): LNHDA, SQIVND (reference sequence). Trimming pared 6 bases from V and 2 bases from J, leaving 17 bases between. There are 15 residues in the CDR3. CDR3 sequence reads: CASSPDSLRTYEQYF. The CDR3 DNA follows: TGTGCCAGTAGCCCGGACTCACTCAGGACCTACGAGCAGTACTTC.

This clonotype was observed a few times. The CDR3 is CASSPSRGNGNTIYF. The CDR3 coding sequence is TGTGCCAGCAGCCCCTCTCGGGGGAATGGAAACACCATATATTTT. V usage is TRBV13 and J usage is TRBJ1-3, with a weak D call TRBD1 (5 bases). Per the germline V gene, CDR1 is PRHDT and CDR2 is FYEKMQ (reference sequence). This CDR3 has 15 amino acids. The V end lost 5 bases, the J end lost 3 bases, and 14 bases lay between the germline ends.

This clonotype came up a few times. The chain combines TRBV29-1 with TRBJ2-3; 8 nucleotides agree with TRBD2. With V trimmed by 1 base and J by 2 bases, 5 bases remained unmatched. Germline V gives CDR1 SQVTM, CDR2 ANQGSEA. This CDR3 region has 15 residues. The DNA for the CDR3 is TGCAGCGTTGAAGTGGGCGGGAGGAACACAGATACGCAGTATTTT. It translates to CSVEVGGRNTDTQYF.

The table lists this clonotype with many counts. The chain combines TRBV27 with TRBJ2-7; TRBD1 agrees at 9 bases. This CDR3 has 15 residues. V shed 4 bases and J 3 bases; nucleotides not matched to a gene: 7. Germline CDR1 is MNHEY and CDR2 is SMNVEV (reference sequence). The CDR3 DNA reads TGTGCCAGCAGTTACGCCGGGACAGGGATCTACGAGCAGTACTTC. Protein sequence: CASSYAGTGIYEQYF.

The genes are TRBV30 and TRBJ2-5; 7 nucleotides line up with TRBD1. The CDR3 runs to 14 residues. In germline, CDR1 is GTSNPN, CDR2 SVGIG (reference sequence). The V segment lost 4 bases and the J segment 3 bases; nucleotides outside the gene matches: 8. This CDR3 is CAWTRDRKKETQYF. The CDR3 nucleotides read TGTGCCTGGACCCGGGACAGAAAAAAAGAGACCCAGTACTTC.

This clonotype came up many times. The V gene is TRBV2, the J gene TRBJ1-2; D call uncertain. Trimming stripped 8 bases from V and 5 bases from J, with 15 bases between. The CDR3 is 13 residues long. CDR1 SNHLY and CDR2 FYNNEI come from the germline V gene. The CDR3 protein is CASGEHPVYGYTF. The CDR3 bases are TGTGCCAGCGGGGAGCATCCGGTTTATGGCTACACCTTC. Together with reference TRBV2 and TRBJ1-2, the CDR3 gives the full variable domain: EPEVTQTPSHQVTQMGQEVILRCVPISNHLYFYWYRQILGQKVEFLVSFYNNEISEKSEIFDDQFSVERPDGSNFTLKIRSTKLEDSAMYFCASGEHPVYGYTFGSGTRLTVV.

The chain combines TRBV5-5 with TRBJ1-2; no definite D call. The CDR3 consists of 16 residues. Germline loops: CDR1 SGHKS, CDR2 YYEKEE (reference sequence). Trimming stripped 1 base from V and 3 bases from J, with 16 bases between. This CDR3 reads CASSLIPPGGYYGYTF. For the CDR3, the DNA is TGTGCCAGCAGCTTGATTCCCCCTGGCGGGTACTATGGCTACACCTTC.

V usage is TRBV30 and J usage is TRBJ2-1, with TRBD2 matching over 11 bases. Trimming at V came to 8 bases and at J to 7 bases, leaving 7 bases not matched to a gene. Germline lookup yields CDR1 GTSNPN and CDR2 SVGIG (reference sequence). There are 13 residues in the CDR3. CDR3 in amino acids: CAQTSGRGNEQFF. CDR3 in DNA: TGTGCCCAAACTAGCGGGAGAGGGAATGAGCAGTTCTTC.

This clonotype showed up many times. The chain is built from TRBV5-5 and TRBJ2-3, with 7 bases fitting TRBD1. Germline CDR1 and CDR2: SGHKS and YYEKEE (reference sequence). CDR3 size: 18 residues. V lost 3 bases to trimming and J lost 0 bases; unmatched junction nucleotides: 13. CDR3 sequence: CASSSSLPGTASTDTQYF. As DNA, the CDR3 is TGTGCCAGCAGCTCGAGCCTCCCCGGGACAGCGAGCACAGATACGCAGTATTTT.

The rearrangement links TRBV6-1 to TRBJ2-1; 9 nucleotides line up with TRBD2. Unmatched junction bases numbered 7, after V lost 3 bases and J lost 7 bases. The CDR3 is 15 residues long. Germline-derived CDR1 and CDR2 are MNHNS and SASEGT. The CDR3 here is CASSDLGGRVNEQFF. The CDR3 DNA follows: TGTGCCAGCAGTGACTTGGGCGGGAGGGTTAATGAGCAGTTCTTC.

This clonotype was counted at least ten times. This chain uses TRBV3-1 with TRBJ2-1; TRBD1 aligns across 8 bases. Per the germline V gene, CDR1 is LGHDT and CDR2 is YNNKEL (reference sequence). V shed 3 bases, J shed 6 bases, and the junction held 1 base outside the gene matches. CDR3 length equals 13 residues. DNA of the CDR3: TGTGCCAGCAGCCAGGGACAGGTCAATGAGCAGTTCTTC. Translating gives CASSQGQVNEQFF.

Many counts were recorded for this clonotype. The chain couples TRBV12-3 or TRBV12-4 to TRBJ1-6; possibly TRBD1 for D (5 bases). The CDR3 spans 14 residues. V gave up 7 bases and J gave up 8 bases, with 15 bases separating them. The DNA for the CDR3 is TGTGCCAGCACCCCTTCAGGGTTTTATTCACCCCTCCACTTT. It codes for CASTPSGFYSPLHF.

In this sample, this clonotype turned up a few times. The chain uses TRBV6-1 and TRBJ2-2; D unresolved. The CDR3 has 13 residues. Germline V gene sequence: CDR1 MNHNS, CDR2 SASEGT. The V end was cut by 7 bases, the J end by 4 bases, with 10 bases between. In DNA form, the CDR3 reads TGTGCCAGCAAGATTGGGATCACCGGGGAGCTGTTTTTT. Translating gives CASKIGITGELFF.

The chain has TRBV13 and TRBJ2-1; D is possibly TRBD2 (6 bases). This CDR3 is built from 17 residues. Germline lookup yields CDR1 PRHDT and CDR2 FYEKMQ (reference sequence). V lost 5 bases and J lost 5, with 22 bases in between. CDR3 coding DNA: TGTGCCAGCAGCCAACCGGAGGGGCTCGCCTTAGACAATGAGCAGTTCTTC. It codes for CASSQPEGLALDNEQFF.

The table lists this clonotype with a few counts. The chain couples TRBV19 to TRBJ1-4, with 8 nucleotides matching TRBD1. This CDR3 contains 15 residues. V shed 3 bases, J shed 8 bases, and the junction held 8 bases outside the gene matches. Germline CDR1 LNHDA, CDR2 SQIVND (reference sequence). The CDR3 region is CASSIGGQGGEKLFF. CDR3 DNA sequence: TGTGCCAGTAGTATCGGAGGACAGGGCGGAGAAAAACTGTTTTTT.

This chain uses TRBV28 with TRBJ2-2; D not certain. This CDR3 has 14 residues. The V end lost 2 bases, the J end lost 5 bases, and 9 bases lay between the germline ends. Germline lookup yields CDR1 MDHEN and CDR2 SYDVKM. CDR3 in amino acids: CASSLASRTGELFF. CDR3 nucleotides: TGTGCCAGCAGTTTAGCCAGTCGTACCGGGGAGCTGTTTTTT.

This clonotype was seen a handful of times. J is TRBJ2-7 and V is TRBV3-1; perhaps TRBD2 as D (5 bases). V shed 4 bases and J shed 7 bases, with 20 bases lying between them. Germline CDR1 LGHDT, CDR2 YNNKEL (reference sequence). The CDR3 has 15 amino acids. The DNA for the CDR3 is TGTGCCAGCAGCCCCCGAGGACTGCTGTTAGAAGAGCAGTACTTC. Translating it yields CASSPRGLLLEEQYF.

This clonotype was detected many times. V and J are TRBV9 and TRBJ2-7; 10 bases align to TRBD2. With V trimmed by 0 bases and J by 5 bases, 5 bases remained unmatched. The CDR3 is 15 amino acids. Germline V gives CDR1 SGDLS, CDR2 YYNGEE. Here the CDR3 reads CASSVGQREGDEQYF. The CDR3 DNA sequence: TGTGCCAGCAGCGTAGGTCAGCGGGAGGGCGACGAGCAGTACTTC.

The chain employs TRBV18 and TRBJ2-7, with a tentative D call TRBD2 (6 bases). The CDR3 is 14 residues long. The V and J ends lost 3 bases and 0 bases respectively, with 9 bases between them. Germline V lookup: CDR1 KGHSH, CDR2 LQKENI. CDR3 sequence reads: CASSPGGTSYEQYF. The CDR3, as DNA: TGTGCCAGCTCACCGGGCGGGACCTCCTACGAGCAGTACTTC.

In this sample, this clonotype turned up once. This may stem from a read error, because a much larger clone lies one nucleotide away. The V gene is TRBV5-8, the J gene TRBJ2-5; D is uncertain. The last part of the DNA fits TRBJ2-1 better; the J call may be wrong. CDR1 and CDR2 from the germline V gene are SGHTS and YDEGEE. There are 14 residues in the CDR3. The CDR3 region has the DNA TGTGCCAGCAGCCCGGGCCGGTACCAAGAGACCCAGTTCTTC. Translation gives CASSPGRYQETQFF.

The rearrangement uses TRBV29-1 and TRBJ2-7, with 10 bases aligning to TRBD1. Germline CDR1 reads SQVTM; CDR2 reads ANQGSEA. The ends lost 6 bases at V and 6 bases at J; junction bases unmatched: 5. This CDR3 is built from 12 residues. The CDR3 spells CSVLRQGAEQYF. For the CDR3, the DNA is TGCAGCGTCCTACGACAGGGGGCCGAGCAGTACTTC.

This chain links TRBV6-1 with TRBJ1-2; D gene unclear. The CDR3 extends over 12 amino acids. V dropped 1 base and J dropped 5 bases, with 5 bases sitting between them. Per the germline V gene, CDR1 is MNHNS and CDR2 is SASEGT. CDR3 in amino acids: CASSEGSYGYTF. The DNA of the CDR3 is TGTGCCAGCAGTGAAGGTAGTTATGGCTACACCTTC.

This CDR3 reads CASSVELAGGRSSYNEQFF. The CDR3 bases are TGTGCCAGCAGTGTAGAACTAGCGGGAGGGCGGAGCTCCTACAATGAGCAGTTCTTC. The chain uses TRBV2 and TRBJ2-1, with TRBD2 matching 13 bases. Germline-derived CDR1 and CDR2 are SNHLY and FYNNEI. The V and J ends lost 4 bases and 0 bases, in that order; junction bases with no gene match: 9. The CDR3 is made up of 19 amino acids. Combining the CDR3 with reference TRBV2 and TRBJ2-1 gives the whole variable domain EPEVTQTPSHQVTQMGQEVILRCVPISNHLYFYWYRQILGQKVEFLVSFYNNEISEKSEIFDDQFSVERPDGSNFTLKIRSTKLEDSAMYFCASSVELAGGRSSYNEQFFGPGTRLTVL.

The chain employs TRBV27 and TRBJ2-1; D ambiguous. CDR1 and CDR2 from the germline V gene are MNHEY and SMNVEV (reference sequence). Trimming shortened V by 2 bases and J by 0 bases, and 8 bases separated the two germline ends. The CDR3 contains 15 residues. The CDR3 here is CASSLERLSYNEQFF. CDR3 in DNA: TGTGCCAGCAGTTTAGAGCGACTCTCCTACAATGAGCAGTTCTTC.

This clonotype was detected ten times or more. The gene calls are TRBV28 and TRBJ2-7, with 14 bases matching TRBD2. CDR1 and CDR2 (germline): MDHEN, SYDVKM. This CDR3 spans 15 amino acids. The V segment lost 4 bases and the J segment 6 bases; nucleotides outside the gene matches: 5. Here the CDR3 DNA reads TGTGCCAGCAGTTACGGGACTAGCGGGAGAATCGAGCAGTACTTC. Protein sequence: CASSYGTSGRIEQYF.